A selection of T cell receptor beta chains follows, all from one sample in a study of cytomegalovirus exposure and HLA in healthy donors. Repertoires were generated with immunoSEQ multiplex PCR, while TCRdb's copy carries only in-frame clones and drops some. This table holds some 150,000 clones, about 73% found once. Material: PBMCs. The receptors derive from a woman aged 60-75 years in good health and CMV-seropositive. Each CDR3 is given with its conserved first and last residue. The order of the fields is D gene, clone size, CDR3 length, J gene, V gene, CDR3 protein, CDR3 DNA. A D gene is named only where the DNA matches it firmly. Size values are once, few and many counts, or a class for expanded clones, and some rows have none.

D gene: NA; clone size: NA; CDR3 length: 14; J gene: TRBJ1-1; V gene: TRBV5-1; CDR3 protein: CASSGRQENTEAFF; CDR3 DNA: TGCGCCAGCAGCGGAAGACAGGAGAACACTGAAGCTTTCTTT
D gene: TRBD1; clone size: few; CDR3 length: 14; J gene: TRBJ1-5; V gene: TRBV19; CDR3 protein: CASSIGQGIGPQHF; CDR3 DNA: TGTGCCAGTAGTATCGGACAGGGGATTGGGCCCCAGCATTTT
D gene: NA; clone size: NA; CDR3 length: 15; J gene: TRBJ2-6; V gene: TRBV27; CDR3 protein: CASSLSGVGANVLTF; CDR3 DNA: TGTGCCAGCAGTTTATCAGGGGTCGGGGCCAACGTCCTGACTTTC
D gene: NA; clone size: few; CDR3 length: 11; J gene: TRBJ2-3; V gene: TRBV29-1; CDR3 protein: CSVRQTDTQYF; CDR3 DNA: TGCAGCGTTCGACAGACAGATACGCAGTATTTT
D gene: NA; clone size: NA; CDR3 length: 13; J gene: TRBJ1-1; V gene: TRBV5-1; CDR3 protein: CASSLDRNTEAFF; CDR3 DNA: TGCGCCAGCAGTTTGGACAGAAACACTGAAGCTTTCTTT
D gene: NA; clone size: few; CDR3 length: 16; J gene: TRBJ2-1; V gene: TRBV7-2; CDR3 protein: CASSLSLAVGYNEQFF; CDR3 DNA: TGTGCCAGCAGCCTGTCGTTGGCGGTGGGCTACAATGAGCAGTTCTTC
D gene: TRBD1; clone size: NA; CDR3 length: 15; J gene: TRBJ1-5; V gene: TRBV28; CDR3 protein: CASSSLGQGNQPQHF; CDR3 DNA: TGTGCCAGCAGTTCCCTGGGACAGGGAAATCAGCCCCAGCATTTT
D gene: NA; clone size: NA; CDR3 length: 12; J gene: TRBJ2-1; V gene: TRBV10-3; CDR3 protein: CAISGESNEQFF; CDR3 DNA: TGTGCCATCAGTGGGGAGAGTAATGAGCAGTTCTTC
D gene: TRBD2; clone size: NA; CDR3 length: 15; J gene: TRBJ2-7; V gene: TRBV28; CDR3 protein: CASSLFASGSYEQYF; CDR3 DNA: TGTGCCAGCAGTTTATTTGCTAGCGGGAGCTACGAGCAGTACTTC
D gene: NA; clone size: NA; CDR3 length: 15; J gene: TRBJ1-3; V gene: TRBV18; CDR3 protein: CASSPPEVSGNTIYF; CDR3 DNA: TGTGCCAGCTCCCCCCCTGAGGTCTCTGGAAACACCATATATTTT
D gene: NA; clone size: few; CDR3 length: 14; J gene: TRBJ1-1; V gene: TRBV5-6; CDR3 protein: CASSPDSMNTEAFF; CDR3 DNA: TGTGCCAGCAGCCCGGACAGCATGAACACTGAAGCTTTCTTT
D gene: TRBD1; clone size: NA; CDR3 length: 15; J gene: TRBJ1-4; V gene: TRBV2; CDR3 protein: CASRIGTGLFEKLFF; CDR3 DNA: TGTGCCAGCAGGATTGGGACAGGGTTATTTGAAAAACTGTTTTTT
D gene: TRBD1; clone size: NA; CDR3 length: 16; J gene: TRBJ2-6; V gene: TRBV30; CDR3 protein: CAWRDRGLSGANVLTF; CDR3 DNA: TGTGCCTGGCGGGACAGGGGGCTATCTGGGGCCAACGTCCTGACTTTC
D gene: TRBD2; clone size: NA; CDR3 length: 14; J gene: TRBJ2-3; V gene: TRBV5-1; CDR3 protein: CASSLASGRGTQYF; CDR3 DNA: TGCGCCAGCAGCTTGGCTAGCGGGAGAGGTACGCAGTATTTT
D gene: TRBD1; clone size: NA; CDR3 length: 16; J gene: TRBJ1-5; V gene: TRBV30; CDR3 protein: CAWSVPWNRGNQPQHF; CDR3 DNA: TGTGCCTGGAGTGTACCATGGAACAGGGGGAATCAGCCCCAGCATTTT
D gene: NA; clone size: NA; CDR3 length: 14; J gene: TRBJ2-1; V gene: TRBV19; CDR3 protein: CATRGQGSYNEQFF; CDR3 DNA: TGTGCCACGAGAGGACAAGGCTCCTACAATGAGCAGTTCTTC
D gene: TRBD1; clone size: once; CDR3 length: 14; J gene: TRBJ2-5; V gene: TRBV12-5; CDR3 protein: CASDLDRVEETQYF; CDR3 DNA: TGTGCTAGTGACCTTGACAGGGTCGAAGAGACCCAGTACTTC
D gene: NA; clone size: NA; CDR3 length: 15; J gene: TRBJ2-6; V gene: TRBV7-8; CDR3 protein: CASSFKQAGANVLTF; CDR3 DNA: TGTGCCAGCAGCTTCAAACAAGCTGGGGCCAACGTCCTGACTTTC
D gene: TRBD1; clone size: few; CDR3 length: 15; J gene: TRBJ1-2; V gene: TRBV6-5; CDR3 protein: CASSYSPRGRSGYTF; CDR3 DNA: TGTGCCAGCAGTTACTCACCCAGGGGGCGAAGTGGCTACACCTTC
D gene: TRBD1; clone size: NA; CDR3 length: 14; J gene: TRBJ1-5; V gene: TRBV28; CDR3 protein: CASSSGQGDQPQHF; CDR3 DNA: TGTGCCAGCAGTTCAGGGCAGGGGGATCAGCCCCAGCATTTT
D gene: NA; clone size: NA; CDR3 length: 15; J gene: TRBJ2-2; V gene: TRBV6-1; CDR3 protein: CASSVDRSNTGELFF; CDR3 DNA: TGTGCCAGCAGTGTTGACAGGAGCAACACCGGGGAGCTGTTTTTT
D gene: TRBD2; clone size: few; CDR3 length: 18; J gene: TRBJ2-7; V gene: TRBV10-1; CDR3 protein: CASSGGTSGSGSIYEQYF; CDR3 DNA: TGCGCCAGCAGTGGAGGGACTAGCGGGAGCGGGTCCATCTACGAGCAGTACTTC
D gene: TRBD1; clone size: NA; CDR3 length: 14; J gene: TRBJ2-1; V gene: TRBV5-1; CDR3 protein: CASRETGAHNEQFF; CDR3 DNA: TGCGCCAGTAGAGAAACAGGGGCTCACAATGAGCAGTTCTTC
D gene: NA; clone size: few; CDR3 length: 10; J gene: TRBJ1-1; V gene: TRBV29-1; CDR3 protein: CSAGRDEAFF; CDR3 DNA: TGCAGCGCCGGACGGGATGAAGCTTTCTTT
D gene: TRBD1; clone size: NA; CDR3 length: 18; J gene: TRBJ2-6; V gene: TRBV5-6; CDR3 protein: CASSLRRQGAPGANVLTF; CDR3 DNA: TGTGCCAGCAGCTTGCGGCGACAGGGGGCACCTGGGGCCAACGTCCTGACTTTC
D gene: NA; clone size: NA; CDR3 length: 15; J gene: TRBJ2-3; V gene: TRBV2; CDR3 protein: CASSGGDRSTDTQYF; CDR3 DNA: TGTGCCAGCAGTGGGGGGGACCGTAGCACAGATACGCAGTATTTT
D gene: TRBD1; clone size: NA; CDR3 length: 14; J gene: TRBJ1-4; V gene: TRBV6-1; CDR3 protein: CASSETGLHEKLFF; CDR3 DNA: TGTGCCAGCAGTGAGACAGGGTTACATGAAAAACTGTTTTTT
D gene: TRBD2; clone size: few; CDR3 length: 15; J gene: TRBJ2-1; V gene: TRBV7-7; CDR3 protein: CASSSTSGLYNEQFF; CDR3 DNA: TGTGCCAGCAGCTCGACTAGCGGACTCTACAATGAGCAGTTCTTC
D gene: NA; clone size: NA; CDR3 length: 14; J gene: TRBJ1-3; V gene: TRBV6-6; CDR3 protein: CASRTQAGGNTIYF; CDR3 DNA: TGTGCCAGCAGAACCCAAGCAGGGGGAAACACCATATATTTT
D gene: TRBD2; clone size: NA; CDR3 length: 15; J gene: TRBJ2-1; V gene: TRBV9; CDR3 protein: CASSVGSGRAYEQFF; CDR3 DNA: TGTGCCAGCAGCGTAGGTAGCGGGAGGGCCTATGAGCAGTTCTTC
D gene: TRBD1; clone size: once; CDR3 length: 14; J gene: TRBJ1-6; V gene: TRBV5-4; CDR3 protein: CASTRTGGNSPLHF; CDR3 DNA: TGTGCCAGCACTCGGACAGGGGGCAATTCACCCCTCCACTTT
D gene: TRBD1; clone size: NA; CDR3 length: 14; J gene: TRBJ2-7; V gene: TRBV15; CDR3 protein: CATSTPGQGYEQYF; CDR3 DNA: TGTGCCACCAGCACTCCGGGACAGGGCTACGAGCAGTACTTC
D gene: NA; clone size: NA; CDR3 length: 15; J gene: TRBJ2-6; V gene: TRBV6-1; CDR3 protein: CASSEGRAGANVLTF; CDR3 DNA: TGTGCCAGCAGTGAAGGGAGGGCTGGGGCCAACGTCCTGACTTTC
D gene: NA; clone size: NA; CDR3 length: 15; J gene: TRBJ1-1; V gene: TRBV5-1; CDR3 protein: CASSLTGTRNTEAFF; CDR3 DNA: TGCGCCAGCAGCTTAACAGGGACTAGGAACACTGAAGCTTTCTTT
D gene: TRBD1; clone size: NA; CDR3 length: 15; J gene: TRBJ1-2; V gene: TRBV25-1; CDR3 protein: CASSTPGTANYGYTF; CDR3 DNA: TGTGCCAGCAGTACCCCCGGGACAGCGAACTATGGCTACACCTTC
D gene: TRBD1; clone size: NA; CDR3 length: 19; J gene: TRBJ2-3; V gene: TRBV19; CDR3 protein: CASHPRLETGLGPTDTQYF; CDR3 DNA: TGTGCCAGCCATCCACGGCTTGAGACAGGGTTGGGACCCACAGATACGCAGTATTTT
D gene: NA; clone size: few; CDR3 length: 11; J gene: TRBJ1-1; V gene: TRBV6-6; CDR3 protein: CASSWAAEAFF; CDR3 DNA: TGTGCCAGCAGTTGGGCAGCTGAAGCTTTCTTT
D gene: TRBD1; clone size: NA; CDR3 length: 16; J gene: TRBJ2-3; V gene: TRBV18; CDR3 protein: CASSTSGQWDTDTQYF; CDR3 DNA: TGTGCCAGCTCAACTTCGGGACAGTGGGATACAGATACGCAGTATTTT
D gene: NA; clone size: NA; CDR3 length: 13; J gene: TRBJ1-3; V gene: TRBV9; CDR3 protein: CASGRNSGSTIYF; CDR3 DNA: TGTGCCAGTGGGAGGAACTCTGGAAGCACCATATATTTT
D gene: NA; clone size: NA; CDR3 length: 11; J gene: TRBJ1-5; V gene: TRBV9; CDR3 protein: CASGENQPQHF; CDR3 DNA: TGTGCCAGCGGGGAGAATCAGCCCCAGCATTTT
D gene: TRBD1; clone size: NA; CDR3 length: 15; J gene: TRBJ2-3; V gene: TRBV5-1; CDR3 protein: CASSLEGAIPDTQYF; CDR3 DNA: TGCGCCAGCAGCTTGGAGGGGGCGATTCCAGATACGCAGTATTTT
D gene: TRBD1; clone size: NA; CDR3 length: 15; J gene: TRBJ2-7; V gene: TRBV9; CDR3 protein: CASSVAGTGSNEQYF; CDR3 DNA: TGTGCCAGCAGCGTAGCCGGGACAGGTAGTAACGAGCAGTACTTC
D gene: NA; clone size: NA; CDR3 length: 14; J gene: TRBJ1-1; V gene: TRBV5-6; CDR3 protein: CASSLRQLNTEAFF; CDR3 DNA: TGTGCCAGCAGCTTGCGACAGCTGAACACTGAAGCTTTCTTT
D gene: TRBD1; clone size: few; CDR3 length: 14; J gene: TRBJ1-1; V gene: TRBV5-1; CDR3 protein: CASSSDPGTAEAFF; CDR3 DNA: TGCGCCAGCAGCTCAGACCCCGGGACAGCTGAAGCTTTCTTT
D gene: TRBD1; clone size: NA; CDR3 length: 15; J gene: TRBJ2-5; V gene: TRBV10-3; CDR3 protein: CAISDYRGQGETQYF; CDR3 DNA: TGTGCCATCAGTGATTACAGGGGGCAGGGTGAGACCCAGTACTTC
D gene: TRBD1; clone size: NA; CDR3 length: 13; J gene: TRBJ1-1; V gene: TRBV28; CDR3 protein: CASITGVDTEAFF; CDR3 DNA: TGTGCCAGCATTACAGGGGTAGATACTGAAGCTTTCTTT